The rows below give T cell receptor beta chains drawn from one sample of a study of blood T cells in healthy people across ages. One entry per CDR3 protein, called by TCRdb with MiXCR from the 5' RACE reads. The repertoire holds 800,000 to 950,000 distinct CDR3 sequences, with 29% as singletons. This sample was also put to use in a study of T cells of mothers and their children.

Sequencing was carried out using blood. The origin of the receptors is a woman aged 40 to 50 in good health. Both conserved end residues are part of each CDR3. Each record gives: CDR3 protein, CDR3 DNA, D gene, J gene, clone size, V gene. A D gene is named only where the DNA matches it firmly. Clone size is shown for a subset of rows, as once, few, many or a class of expanded clone.

CDR3 protein: CASSVDRDAEAFF; CDR3 DNA: TGTGCCAGCAGCGTCGACAGGGACGCTGAAGCTTTCTTT; D gene: TRBD1; J gene: TRBJ1-1; clone size: NA; V gene: TRBV9
CDR3 protein: CSATSASYEQYF; CDR3 DNA: TGCAGTGCTACGTCGGCATCCTACGAGCAGTACTTC; D gene: NA; J gene: TRBJ2-7; clone size: many; V gene: TRBV20-1
CDR3 protein: CASSPLRSGGSYEQYF; CDR3 DNA: TGTGCCAGCAGCCCTCTGAGGAGCGGGGGAAGCTACGAGCAGTACTTC; D gene: TRBD2; J gene: TRBJ2-7; clone size: many; V gene: TRBV7-2
CDR3 protein: CASSLNFRDSQYF; CDR3 DNA: TGTGCCAGCAGTTTAAACTTCCGGGACTCGCAGTACTTC; D gene: NA; J gene: TRBJ2-7; clone size: many; V gene: TRBV28
CDR3 protein: CATSRGGEGTNGQFF; CDR3 DNA: TGTGCCACCAGCAGAGGAGGGGAAGGCACCAATGGGCAGTTCTTC; D gene: NA; J gene: TRBJ2-1; clone size: few; V gene: TRBV15
CDR3 protein: CASSVRDRGETQYF; CDR3 DNA: TGTGCCAGCAGCGTCCGGGACAGGGGAGAGACCCAGTACTTC; D gene: TRBD1; J gene: TRBJ2-5; clone size: many; V gene: TRBV7-8
CDR3 protein: CSAQGQGFGYTF; CDR3 DNA: TGCAGTGCTCAAGGACAGGGCTTCGGCTACACCTTC; D gene: TRBD1; J gene: TRBJ1-2; clone size: many; V gene: TRBV20-1
CDR3 protein: CASSILGGSYNEQFF; CDR3 DNA: TGTGCCAGTAGTATACTAGGGGGCTCCTACAATGAGCAGTTCTTC; D gene: NA; J gene: TRBJ2-1; clone size: few; V gene: TRBV19
CDR3 protein: CASSEFDRGNSPLHF; CDR3 DNA: TGTGCCAGCAGTGAATTTGACAGGGGAAATTCACCCCTCCACTTT; D gene: TRBD1; J gene: TRBJ1-6; clone size: few; V gene: TRBV25-1
CDR3 protein: CASSRSGTGKGYTF; CDR3 DNA: TGTGCCAGCAGTCGATCCGGGACAGGGAAAGGCTACACCTTC; D gene: TRBD1; J gene: TRBJ1-2; clone size: NA; V gene: TRBV6-5
CDR3 protein: CASSLNGAGHPNTEAFF; CDR3 DNA: TGCGCCAGCAGCTTGAACGGAGCGGGACACCCTAACACTGAAGCTTTCTTT; D gene: NA; J gene: TRBJ1-1; clone size: NA; V gene: TRBV5-1
CDR3 protein: CASSLDGVNSYEQYF; CDR3 DNA: TGTGCCAGCAGCTTAGATGGGGTGAATTCCTACGAGCAGTACTTC; D gene: NA; J gene: TRBJ2-7; clone size: NA; V gene: TRBV7-2
CDR3 protein: CASSLSGGAGEKLFF; CDR3 DNA: TGTGCCAGCAGTTTATCAGGGGGCGCCGGGGAAAAACTGTTTTTT; D gene: TRBD1; J gene: TRBJ1-4; clone size: few; V gene: TRBV28
CDR3 protein: CASSSLRRGGYNEQFF; CDR3 DNA: TGTGCCAGCAGTTCCCTTAGGAGGGGGGGTTACAATGAGCAGTTCTTC; D gene: NA; J gene: TRBJ2-1; clone size: few; V gene: TRBV28
CDR3 protein: CASSFSGWKETQYF; CDR3 DNA: TGTGCCAGCAGTTTTTCCGGGTGGAAAGAGACCCAGTACTTC; D gene: NA; J gene: TRBJ2-5; clone size: NA; V gene: TRBV12-3/TRBV12-4
CDR3 protein: CASSSSSGLNF; CDR3 DNA: TGTGCCAGCTCCTCGTCCAGCGGGCTAAACTTC; D gene: NA; J gene: TRBJ2-7; clone size: NA; V gene: TRBV3-1
CDR3 protein: CASSALADTDTQYF; CDR3 DNA: TGTGCCAGCAGTGCTCTAGCGGACACAGATACGCAGTATTTT; D gene: TRBD2; J gene: TRBJ2-3; clone size: few; V gene: TRBV6-4
CDR3 protein: CASSGYRGPGEQYF; CDR3 DNA: TGTGCCAGCAGTGGATACAGGGGACCCGGCGAGCAGTACTTC; D gene: TRBD1; J gene: TRBJ2-7; clone size: few; V gene: TRBV12-3/TRBV12-4
CDR3 protein: CAISGSVGTEAFF; CDR3 DNA: TGTGCCATCAGTGGTTCGGTAGGAACTGAAGCTTTCTTT; D gene: NA; J gene: TRBJ1-1; clone size: NA; V gene: TRBV10-3
CDR3 protein: CASSGAAENIQYF; CDR3 DNA: TGCGCCAGCAGCGGGGCAGCAGAAAACATTCAGTACTTC; D gene: NA; J gene: TRBJ2-4; clone size: NA; V gene: TRBV5-1
CDR3 protein: CASSRDYGEQFF; CDR3 DNA: TGTGCCAGCAGCCGGGACTACGGTGAGCAGTTCTTC; D gene: TRBD2; J gene: TRBJ2-1; clone size: many; V gene: TRBV6-2/TRBV6-3
CDR3 protein: CASSEVAPRDYGYTF; CDR3 DNA: TGTGCCAGCAGTGAAGTTGCCCCTCGAGACTATGGCTACACCTTC; D gene: NA; J gene: TRBJ1-2; clone size: few; V gene: TRBV2
CDR3 protein: CSARTSLTDTQYF; CDR3 DNA: TGCAGTGCTCGGACTAGCCTTACAGATACGCAGTATTTT; D gene: TRBD2; J gene: TRBJ2-3; clone size: few; V gene: TRBV20-1
CDR3 protein: CASSSRHPNTEAFF; CDR3 DNA: TGTGCCAGCAGTTCCCGACATCCGAACACTGAAGCTTTCTTT; D gene: NA; J gene: TRBJ1-1; clone size: few; V gene: TRBV27
CDR3 protein: CASSLGSSGRTDTQYF; CDR3 DNA: TGTGCCAGCAGCTTAGGGAGTAGCGGGCGCACAGATACGCAGTATTTT; D gene: TRBD2; J gene: TRBJ2-3; clone size: NA; V gene: TRBV7-6
CDR3 protein: CASSQEGGGRGNEQFF; CDR3 DNA: TGCGCCAGCAGCCAAGAGGGGGGCGGGCGAGGGAATGAGCAGTTCTTC; D gene: NA; J gene: TRBJ2-1; clone size: NA; V gene: TRBV4-3
CDR3 protein: CASSLEGQLNYGYTF; CDR3 DNA: TGTGCCAGCAGCTTAGAGGGACAGCTTAACTATGGCTACACCTTC; D gene: TRBD1; J gene: TRBJ1-2; clone size: NA; V gene: TRBV11-2
CDR3 protein: CAISADLYYGYTF; CDR3 DNA: TGTGCCATCAGTGCGGACCTATACTATGGCTACACCTTC; D gene: NA; J gene: TRBJ1-2; clone size: NA; V gene: TRBV10-3
CDR3 protein: CASSPPGGGVTEAFF; CDR3 DNA: TGTGCCAGCAGCCCCCCAGGGGGGGGCGTCACTGAAGCTTTCTTT; D gene: TRBD1; J gene: TRBJ1-1; clone size: NA; V gene: TRBV7-9
CDR3 protein: CASGLSTAGAGELFF; CDR3 DNA: TGTGCTAGTGGTTTATCGACAGCGGGCGCCGGGGAGCTGTTTTTT; D gene: NA; J gene: TRBJ2-2; clone size: few; V gene: TRBV12-5
CDR3 protein: CASSEGTMETQYF; CDR3 DNA: TGTGCCAGCAGTGAAGGGACTATGGAGACCCAGTACTTC; D gene: TRBD2; J gene: TRBJ2-5; clone size: NA; V gene: TRBV12-3/TRBV12-4
CDR3 protein: CAGSSRRAAMNTEAFF; CDR3 DNA: TGTGCCGGCAGCTCCCGACGGGCGGCCATGAACACTGAAGCTTTCTTT; D gene: NA; J gene: TRBJ1-1; clone size: NA; V gene: TRBV7-9
CDR3 protein: CASSASTEHYEQYF; CDR3 DNA: TGTGCCAGCAGTGCATCGACAGAGCACTACGAGCAGTACTTC; D gene: NA; J gene: TRBJ2-7; clone size: NA; V gene: TRBV27
CDR3 protein: CASSLYTSGGPKKQYF; CDR3 DNA: TGTGCCAGCAGCCTATATACTAGCGGGGGCCCCAAAAAGCAGTATTTT; D gene: TRBD2; J gene: TRBJ2-3; clone size: few; V gene: TRBV7-2
CDR3 protein: CAISETDKAAYEQYF; CDR3 DNA: TGTGCCATCAGTGAGACCGACAAGGCAGCCTACGAGCAGTACTTC; D gene: NA; J gene: TRBJ2-7; clone size: NA; V gene: TRBV10-3
CDR3 protein: CSARAPGGGRVQETQYF; CDR3 DNA: TGCAGTGCTAGAGCCCCAGGGGGGGGAAGGGTCCAAGAGACCCAGTACTTC; D gene: NA; J gene: TRBJ2-5; clone size: many; V gene: TRBV20-1
CDR3 protein: CASSTTGNYGYTF; CDR3 DNA: TGTGCCAGCAGTACGACCGGTAACTATGGCTACACCTTC; D gene: NA; J gene: TRBJ1-2; clone size: NA; V gene: TRBV6-5
CDR3 protein: CASSQDMGLLSYEQYF; CDR3 DNA: TGCGCCAGCAGCCAGGACATGGGCCTCCTCTCCTACGAGCAGTACTTC; D gene: NA; J gene: TRBJ2-7; clone size: many; V gene: TRBV4-1
CDR3 protein: CSVEEGSGGTFF; CDR3 DNA: TGCAGCGTTGAAGAAGGTAGCGGGGGTACGTTCTTC; D gene: TRBD2; J gene: TRBJ2-1; clone size: NA; V gene: TRBV29-1
CDR3 protein: CASSVSLRSTDTQYF; CDR3 DNA: TGTGCCAGCAGCGTTAGCCTCCGGAGCACAGATACGCAGTATTTT; D gene: NA; J gene: TRBJ2-3; clone size: NA; V gene: TRBV13
CDR3 protein: CATSRDLLAGGLYNEQFF; CDR3 DNA: TGTGCCACCAGCAGAGATCTGTTGGCGGGGGGACTCTACAATGAGCAGTTCTTC; D gene: TRBD2; J gene: TRBJ2-1; clone size: few; V gene: TRBV15
CDR3 protein: CSALAKDRGGSRVSGYTF; CDR3 DNA: TGCAGTGCTCTAGCTAAGGACAGGGGTGGGAGTAGAGTTAGTGGCTACACCTTC; D gene: TRBD1; J gene: TRBJ1-2; clone size: NA; V gene: TRBV20-1
CDR3 protein: CSATSGSTDTQYF; CDR3 DNA: TGCAGCGCGACTAGCGGTAGCACAGATACGCAGTATTTT; D gene: TRBD2; J gene: TRBJ2-3; clone size: many; V gene: TRBV29-1
CDR3 protein: CASSYSGVSPLHF; CDR3 DNA: TGTGCCAGCAGTTACTCCGGGGTTTCACCCCTCCACTTT; D gene: NA; J gene: TRBJ1-6; clone size: few; V gene: TRBV6-5
CDR3 protein: CASSSWTGYEKLFF; CDR3 DNA: TGTGCCAGCAGTTCGTGGACAGGCTATGAAAAACTGTTTTTT; D gene: TRBD1; J gene: TRBJ1-4; clone size: NA; V gene: TRBV6-5
CDR3 protein: CASSLIGGATNEQFF; CDR3 DNA: TGTGCCAGCAGCTTAATTGGGGGGGCGACCAATGAGCAGTTCTTC; D gene: NA; J gene: TRBJ2-1; clone size: NA; V gene: TRBV7-3
CDR3 protein: CASSRRGGSEAFF; CDR3 DNA: TGTGCCAGCAGCCGCAGGGGGGGTTCTGAAGCTTTCTTT; D gene: TRBD1; J gene: TRBJ1-1; clone size: few; V gene: TRBV7-2
CDR3 protein: CASSYNRGNSPLHF; CDR3 DNA: TGTGCCAGCAGTTACAACAGGGGTAATTCACCCCTCCACTTT; D gene: TRBD1; J gene: TRBJ1-6; clone size: NA; V gene: TRBV6-6
CDR3 protein: CASSLSPQGEYGYTF; CDR3 DNA: TGTGCCAGCAGCTTATCCCCGCAGGGAGAATATGGCTACACCTTC; D gene: NA; J gene: TRBJ1-2; clone size: many; V gene: TRBV7-2
CDR3 protein: CASSLMGGGGKNIQYF; CDR3 DNA: TGTGCCAGCAGCTTAATGGGGGGGGGAGGTAAAAACATTCAGTACTTC; D gene: TRBD2; J gene: TRBJ2-4; clone size: many; V gene: TRBV7-2
CDR3 protein: CASSHTGTGDSGANVLTF; CDR3 DNA: TGTGCCAGCAGTCACACCGGGACAGGGGACTCTGGGGCCAACGTCCTGACTTTC; D gene: TRBD1; J gene: TRBJ2-6; clone size: many; V gene: TRBV12-3/TRBV12-4
CDR3 protein: CASSQSGGSYNEQFF; CDR3 DNA: TGCGCCAGCAGCCAATCAGGGGGCTCCTACAATGAGCAGTTCTTC; D gene: TRBD1; J gene: TRBJ2-1; clone size: NA; V gene: TRBV4-3
CDR3 protein: CASSPREIQYF; CDR3 DNA: TGTGCCAGCAGCCCTCGTGAGATTCAGTACTTC; D gene: NA; J gene: TRBJ2-4; clone size: many; V gene: TRBV12-3/TRBV12-4
CDR3 protein: CASSQGQYRTDTQYF; CDR3 DNA: TGCGCCAGCAGCCAGGGACAGTATCGCACAGATACGCAGTATTTT; D gene: TRBD1; J gene: TRBJ2-3; clone size: few; V gene: TRBV4-1
CDR3 protein: CASTPQASGQETQYF; CDR3 DNA: TGTGCCAGCACCCCCCAGGCTAGCGGCCAAGAGACCCAGTACTTC; D gene: TRBD2; J gene: TRBJ2-5; clone size: many; V gene: TRBV7-2
CDR3 protein: CASSIGISNIQYF; CDR3 DNA: TGTGCCAGCAGCATAGGAATATCAAACATTCAGTACTTC; D gene: NA; J gene: TRBJ2-4; clone size: few; V gene: TRBV11-2
CDR3 protein: CASKGTTNTGELFF; CDR3 DNA: TGTGCCAGCAAAGGGACAACGAACACCGGGGAGCTGTTTTTT; D gene: NA; J gene: TRBJ2-2; clone size: NA; V gene: TRBV9
CDR3 protein: CASSFRINQPRHF; CDR3 DNA: TGTGCCAGCAGCTTCCGGATCAATCAGCCCCGGCATTTT; D gene: NA; J gene: TRBJ1-5; clone size: NA; V gene: TRBV7-2